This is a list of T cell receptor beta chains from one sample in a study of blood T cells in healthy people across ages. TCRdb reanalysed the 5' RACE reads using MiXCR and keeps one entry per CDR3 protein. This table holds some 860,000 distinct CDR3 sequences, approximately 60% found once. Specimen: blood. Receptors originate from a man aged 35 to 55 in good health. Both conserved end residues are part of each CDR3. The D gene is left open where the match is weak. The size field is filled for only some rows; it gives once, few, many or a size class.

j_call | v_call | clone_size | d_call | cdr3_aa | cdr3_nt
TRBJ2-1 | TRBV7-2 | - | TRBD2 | CASSPPGLEETQFF | TGTGCCAGCAGCCCGCCGGGACTAGAAGAGACCCAGTTCTTC
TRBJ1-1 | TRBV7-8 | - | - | CASSLAQTEAFF | TGTGCCAGCAGCTTAGCGCAGACTGAAGCTTTCTTT
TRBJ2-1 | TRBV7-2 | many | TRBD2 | CASSFPGAPGGNEQFF | TGTGCCAGCAGCTTCCCCGGGGCCCCGGGGGGGAATGAGCAGTTCTTC
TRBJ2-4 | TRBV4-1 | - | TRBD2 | CASSLRPSGANIQYF | TGCGCCAGCAGCCTCAGGCCTAGCGGGGCGAACATTCAGTACTTC
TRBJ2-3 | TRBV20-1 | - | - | CSAGGIVGSDTQYF | TGCAGTGCCGGCGGTATTGTGGGCTCAGATACGCAGTATTTT
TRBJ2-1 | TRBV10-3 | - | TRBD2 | CAISESRSGSSYNEQFF | TGTGCCATCAGTGAGTCCCGAAGCGGGAGCTCCTACAATGAGCAGTTCTTC
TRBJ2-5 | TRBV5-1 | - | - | CASSLFGGLEQYF | TGCGCCAGCAGCTTGTTCGGGGGTCTGGAGCAGTACTTC
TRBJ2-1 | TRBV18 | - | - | CASTPGASYNEQFF | TGTGCCAGCACACCGGGAGCCTCCTACAATGAGCAGTTCTTC
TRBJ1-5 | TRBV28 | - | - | CASNNEIPQHF | TGTGCCAGCAACAACGAGATTCCCCAGCATTTT
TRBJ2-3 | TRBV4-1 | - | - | CASSTRSRDSRTDTQYF | TGCGCCAGCAGCACCCGAAGCCGGGACTCCCGCACAGATACGCAGTATTTT
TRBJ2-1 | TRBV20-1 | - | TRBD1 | CSARVGDRLYNEQFF | TGCAGTGCTAGAGTTGGGGACAGGCTATACAATGAGCAGTTCTTC
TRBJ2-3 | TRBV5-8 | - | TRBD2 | CASTLRRGARTDTQYF | TGTGCCAGCACCCTTCGGCGGGGGGCCCGCACAGATACGCAGTATTTT
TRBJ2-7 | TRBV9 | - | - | CASSVAYGFSYEQYF | TGTGCCAGCAGCGTAGCTTACGGATTCTCCTACGAGCAGTACTTC
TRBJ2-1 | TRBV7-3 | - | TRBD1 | CASSYRTGGNEQFF | TGTGCCAGCAGCTACCGGACAGGGGGCAATGAGCAGTTCTTC
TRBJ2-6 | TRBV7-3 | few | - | CASSFKQVSGANVLTF | TGTGCCAGCAGCTTCAAACAAGTCTCTGGGGCCAACGTCCTGACTTTC
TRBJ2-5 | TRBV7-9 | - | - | CASSEKGHIQETQYF | TGTGCCAGCAGCGAAAAAGGACATATCCAAGAGACCCAGTACTTC
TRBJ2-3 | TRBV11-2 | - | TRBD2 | CASSLNVILGSGGTYTDTQYF | TGTGCCAGCAGCTTAAACGTTATCCTAGGGAGCGGGGGTACTTACACAGATACGCAGTATTTT
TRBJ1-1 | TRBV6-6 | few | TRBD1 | CASSPAPDREAAFF | TGTGCCAGCAGCCCCGCTCCCGACAGGGAAGCAGCTTTCTTT
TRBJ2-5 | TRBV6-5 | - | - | CASSEQGLETQYF | TGTGCCAGCAGTGAACAGGGTCTGGAGACCCAGTACTTC
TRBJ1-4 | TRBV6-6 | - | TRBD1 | CASSYTSDRDLFF | TGTGCCAGCAGTTACACCTCGGACAGGGATCTGTTTTTT
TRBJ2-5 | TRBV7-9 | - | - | CASSSGLAWETQYF | TGTGCCAGCAGCTCAGGACTTGCCTGGGAGACCCAGTACTTC
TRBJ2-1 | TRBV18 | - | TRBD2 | CASSRPSGGANEQFF | TGTGCCAGCTCACGCCCCAGCGGGGGGGCTAATGAGCAGTTCTTC
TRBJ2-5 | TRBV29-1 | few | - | CSVEGVGTPIQETQYF | TGCAGCGTTGAAGGAGTAGGGACACCAATCCAAGAGACCCAGTACTTC
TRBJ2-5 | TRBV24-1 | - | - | CATSAGGPGTQYF | TGTGCCACCAGTGCTGGGGGCCCAGGGACCCAGTACTTC
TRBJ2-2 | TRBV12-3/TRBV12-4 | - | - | CASNLSPGGDDHEFTGELFF | TGTGCCAGCAACCTGAGCCCGGGCGGGGATGACCACGAGTTCACCGGGGAGCTGTTTTTT
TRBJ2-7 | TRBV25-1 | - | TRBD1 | CASSEFGTGRYEQYF | TGTGCCAGCAGTGAATTTGGGACAGGGAGATACGAGCAGTACTTC
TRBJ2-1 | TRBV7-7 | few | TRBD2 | CASSRTRTSGDKQFF | TGTGCTAGCAGTCGTACTAGGACTAGCGGGGATAAACAGTTCTTC
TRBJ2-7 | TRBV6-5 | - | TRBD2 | CASSYSVAGAYEQYF | TGTGCCAGCAGTTACTCGGTAGCGGGAGCATACGAGCAGTACTTC
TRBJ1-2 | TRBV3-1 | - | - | CASSLRRGHGYTF | TGTGCCAGCAGCTTACGTAGGGGCCATGGCTACACCTTC
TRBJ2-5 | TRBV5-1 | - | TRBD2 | CASSSREASQETQYF | TGCGCCAGCAGCTCTCGGGAGGCTAGCCAAGAGACCCAGTACTTC
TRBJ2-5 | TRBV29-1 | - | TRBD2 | CSVELSGARQYEQYF | TGCAGCGTTGAACTTAGCGGGGCCCGGCAGTATGAGCAGTACTTC
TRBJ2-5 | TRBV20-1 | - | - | CSASWDQETQYF | TGCAGTGCTAGTTGGGACCAAGAGACCCAGTACTTC
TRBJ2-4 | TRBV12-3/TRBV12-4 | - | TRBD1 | CASSRSDRVEQYF | TGTGCCAGCAGCCGCTCAGACAGGGTTGAGCAGTACTTC
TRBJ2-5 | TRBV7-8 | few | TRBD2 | CASSLADSGGQKTQYF | TGTGCCAGCAGCTTAGCGGATAGCGGGGGTCAGAAGACCCAGTACTTC
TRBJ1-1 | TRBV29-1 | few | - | CSGADRTNTEAFF | TGCAGCGGCGCAGACAGGACGAACACTGAAGCTTTCTTT
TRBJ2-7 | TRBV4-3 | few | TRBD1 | CASSPTRQGPTYEQYF | TGCGCCAGCAGCCCAACGAGACAGGGCCCAACCTACGAGCAGTACTTC
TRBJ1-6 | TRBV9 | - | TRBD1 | CASSGTGGNSPLHF | TGTGCCAGCTCTGGGACAGGGGGGAATTCACCCCTCCACTTT
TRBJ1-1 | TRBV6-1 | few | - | CASSEGGYDTEAFF | TGTGCCAGCAGTGAAGGAGGCTACGACACTGAAGCTTTCTTT
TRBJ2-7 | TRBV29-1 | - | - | CSVEGGDEQYF | TGCAGCGTTGAAGGTGGGGACGAGCAGTACTTC
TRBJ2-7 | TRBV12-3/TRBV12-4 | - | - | CASESYEQYF | TGTGCCAGCGAGTCATACGAGCAGTACTTC
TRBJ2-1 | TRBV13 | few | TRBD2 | CASSQTSGESSYNEQFF | TGTGCCAGCAGCCAGACTAGCGGAGAGAGCTCCTACAATGAGCAGTTCTTC
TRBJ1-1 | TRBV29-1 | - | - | CSAAVKMNTEAFF | TGCAGCGCGGCGGTAAAAATGAACACTGAAGCTTTCTTT
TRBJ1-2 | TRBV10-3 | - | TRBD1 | CAIRTGDPLGYTF | TGTGCCATCAGGACAGGGGATCCCCTCGGCTACACCTTC
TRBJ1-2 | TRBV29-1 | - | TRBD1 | CSVTRDRDGYTF | TGCAGCGTTACCCGGGACAGGGATGGCTACACCTTC
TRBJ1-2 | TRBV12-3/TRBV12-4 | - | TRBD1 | CVTGTGPYGYTF | TGCGTAACCGGGACAGGGCCCTATGGCTACACCTTC
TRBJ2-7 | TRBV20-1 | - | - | CSARPEGHGSYEQYF | TGCAGTGCTAGACCCGAGGGGCACGGCTCCTACGAGCAGTACTTC
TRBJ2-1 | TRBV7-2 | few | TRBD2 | CASSLGGLAGIDEQFF | TGTGCCAGCAGCTTAGGGGGACTAGCGGGTATCGATGAGCAGTTCTTC
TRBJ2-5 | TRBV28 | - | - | CASSIHKNPYEQYF | TGTGCCAGCAGCATACACAAGAATCCCTATGAGCAGTACTTC